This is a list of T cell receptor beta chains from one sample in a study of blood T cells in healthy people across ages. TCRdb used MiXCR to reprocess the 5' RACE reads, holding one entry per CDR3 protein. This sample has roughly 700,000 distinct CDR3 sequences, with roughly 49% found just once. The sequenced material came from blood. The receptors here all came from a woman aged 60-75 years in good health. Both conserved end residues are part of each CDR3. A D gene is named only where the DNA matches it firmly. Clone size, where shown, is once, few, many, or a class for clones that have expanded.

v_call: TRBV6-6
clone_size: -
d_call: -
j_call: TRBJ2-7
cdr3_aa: CASSYRGQGSAYEQYF
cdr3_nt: TGTGCCAGCAGTTACCGGGGGCAGGGAAGCGCCTACGAGCAGTACTTC

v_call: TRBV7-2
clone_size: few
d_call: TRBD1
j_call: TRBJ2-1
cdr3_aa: CASSLGRGRITEQFF
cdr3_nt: TGTGCCAGCAGCTTAGGCAGGGGGCGCATCACTGAGCAGTTCTTC

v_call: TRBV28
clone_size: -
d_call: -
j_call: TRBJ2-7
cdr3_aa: CARSLWAGLREQYF
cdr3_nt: TGTGCCCGCAGTTTATGGGCGGGTTTGCGCGAGCAGTACTTC

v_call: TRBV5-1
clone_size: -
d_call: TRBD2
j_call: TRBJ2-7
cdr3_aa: CASSLGTRGNYEQYF
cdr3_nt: TGCGCCAGCAGCTTGGGGACTAGGGGTAATTACGAGCAGTACTTC

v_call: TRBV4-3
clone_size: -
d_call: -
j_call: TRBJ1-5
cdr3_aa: CASSQEWEQPQHF
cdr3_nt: TGCGCCAGCAGCCAAGAGTGGGAACAGCCCCAGCATTTT

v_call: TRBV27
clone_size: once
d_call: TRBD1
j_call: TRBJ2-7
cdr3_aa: CASGSDGTGTYEQYF
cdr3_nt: TGTGCCAGCGGTTCCGACGGGACAGGGACCTACGAGCAGTACTTC

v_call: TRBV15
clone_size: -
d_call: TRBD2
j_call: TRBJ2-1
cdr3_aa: CATSRARLAGVTEQFF
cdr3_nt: TGTGCCACCAGCAGAGCCAGACTAGCGGGAGTTACTGAGCAGTTCTTC

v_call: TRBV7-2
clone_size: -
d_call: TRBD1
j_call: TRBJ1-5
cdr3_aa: CASSTQQGESNQPQHF
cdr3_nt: TGTGCCAGCAGCACCCAACAGGGGGAAAGCAATCAGCCCCAGCATTTT

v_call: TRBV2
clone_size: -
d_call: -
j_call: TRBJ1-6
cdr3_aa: CASSVGASSNSPLHF
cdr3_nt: TGTGCCAGCAGTGTAGGGGCCAGTTCAAATTCACCCCTCCACTTT

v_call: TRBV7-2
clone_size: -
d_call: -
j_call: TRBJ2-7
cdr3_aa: CASSLVGGRGNEQYF
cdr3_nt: TGTGCCAGCAGCTTAGTGGGGGGCCGGGGGAATGAGCAGTACTTC

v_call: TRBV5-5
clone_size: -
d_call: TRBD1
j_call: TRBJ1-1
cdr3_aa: CASSLVGQSNTEAFF
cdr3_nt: TGTGCCAGCAGCTTGGTGGGACAGTCGAACACTGAAGCTTTCTTT

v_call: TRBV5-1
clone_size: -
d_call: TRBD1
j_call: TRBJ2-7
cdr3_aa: CASSLDGQGSYEQYF
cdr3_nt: TGCGCCAGCAGCTTGGATGGACAGGGTTCCTACGAGCAGTACTTC

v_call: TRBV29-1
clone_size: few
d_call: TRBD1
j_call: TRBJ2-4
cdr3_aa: CSVEDRRNIQYF
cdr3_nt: TGCAGCGTTGAGGACAGGAGAAACATTCAGTACTTC

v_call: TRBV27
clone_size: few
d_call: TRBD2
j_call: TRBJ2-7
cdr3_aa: CASSLSGTSGRLTEQYF
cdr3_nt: TGTGCCAGCAGTTTAAGTGGGACTAGCGGGAGGCTAACCGAGCAGTACTTC

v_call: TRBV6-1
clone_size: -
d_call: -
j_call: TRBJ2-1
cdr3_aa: CARGARDLTEFF
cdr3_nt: TGTGCCAGGGGAGCTCGGGACCTCACCGAGTTCTTC

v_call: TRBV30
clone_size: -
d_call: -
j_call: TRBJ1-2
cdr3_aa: CAGSPGVGYTF
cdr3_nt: TGTGCCGGGAGTCCAGGGGTGGGCTACACCTTC

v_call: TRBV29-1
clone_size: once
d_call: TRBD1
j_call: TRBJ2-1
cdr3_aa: CSVGQGVDEQFF
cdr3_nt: TGCAGCGTGGGACAGGGAGTTGATGAGCAGTTCTTC

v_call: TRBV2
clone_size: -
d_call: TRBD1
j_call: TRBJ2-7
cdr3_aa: CASGTGTGGYEQYF
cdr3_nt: TGTGCCAGCGGAACCGGGACAGGGGGCTACGAGCAGTACTTC

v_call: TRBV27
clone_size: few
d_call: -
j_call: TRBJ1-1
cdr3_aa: CASSPLEGEAFF
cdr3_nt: TGTGCCAGCAGTCCCCTGGAGGGAGAAGCTTTCTTT

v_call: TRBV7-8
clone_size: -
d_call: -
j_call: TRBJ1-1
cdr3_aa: CASSPQFMNTEAFF
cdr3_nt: TGTGCCAGCAGCCCCCAATTCATGAACACTGAAGCTTTCTTT

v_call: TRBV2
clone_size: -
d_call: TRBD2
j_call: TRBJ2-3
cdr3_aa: CASSGASGNTDTQYF
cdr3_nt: TGTGCCAGCAGTGGCGCTAGCGGGAACACAGATACGCAGTATTTT

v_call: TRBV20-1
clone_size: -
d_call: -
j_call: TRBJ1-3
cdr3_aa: CSARETRGAGNTIYF
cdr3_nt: TGCAGTGCTAGAGAAACCCGGGGGGCTGGAAACACCATATATTTT